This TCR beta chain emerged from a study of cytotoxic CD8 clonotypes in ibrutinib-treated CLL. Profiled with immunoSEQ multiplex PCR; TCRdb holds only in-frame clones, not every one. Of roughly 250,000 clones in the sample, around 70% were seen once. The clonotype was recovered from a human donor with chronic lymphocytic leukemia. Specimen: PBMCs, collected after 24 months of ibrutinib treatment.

CDR3 region: CASSLTGTPNTEAFF. CDR3 DNA sequence: TGTGCCAGCAGTTTAACAGGGACCCCGAACACTGAAGCTTTCTTT. The J gene is TRBJ1-1, the V gene TRBV28; possible D gene TRBD1, 6 bases. Per the germline V gene, CDR1 is MDHEN and CDR2 is SYDVKM. This CDR3 is 15 amino acids long. V was shortened by 2 bases and J by 1 base, with 11 bases between the two germline ends.